Below, 6 T cell receptor beta chains from the same sample are listed, as sequenced in a study of spatial heterogeneity in lung cancer. Time point in this sample: sample taken at primary tumor resection. Sequencing was performed on whole RNA extracted from tumor and nontumor lung tissue, or from frozen PBMC, and the material was left unsorted. TCRdb redid the calling of the 5' RACE reads with MiXCR, one entry per CDR3 protein. Found here are tens of thousands of distinct CDR3 sequences, roughly 10% of them singletons; the top ten hold about 7%. Sequences were derived from PBMCs, sampled at surgery. The origin of the receptors is a male donor with early-stage non-small cell lung cancer.

This clonotype occurred many times. V usage is TRBV7-9 and J usage is TRBJ2-3; 7 nucleotides agree with TRBD2. The V gene end was trimmed by 5 bases and the J gene end by 4 bases; junction bases not matched to a gene: 6. CDR1 is SEHNR, CDR2 FQNEAQ, per germline (reference sequence). The CDR3 loop spans 14 amino acids. The CDR3 sequence is CASSPGTTADTQYF. In nucleotides, the CDR3 is TGTGCCAGCAGCCCCGGGACTACAGCAGATACGCAGTATTTT.

The chain combines TRBV5-4 with TRBJ2-2; D may be TRBD2 (6 bases). CDR1 is SGHNT and CDR2 is YYREEE in the germline V gene (reference sequence). Trimming shortened V by 6 bases and J by 6 bases, and 21 bases separated the two germline ends. This CDR3 has 16 residues. This CDR3 reads CASTPGGEKVSGELFF. CDR3 coding DNA: TGTGCCAGCACCCCCGGGGGAGAGAAGGTGTCCGGGGAGCTGTTTTTT.

In the case of this clonotype: Just one base apart from a much larger clone, this may be a read error. The chain combines TRBV30 with TRBJ2-7; D is possibly TRBD2 (5 bases). The CDR3 totals 13 residues. Trimming left V 0 bases short and J 7 bases short, with 13 bases between. Germline assignment: CDR1 GTSNPN and CDR2 SVGIG (reference sequence). The CDR3 loop is CAWSVVTSGEQYF. The CDR3 DNA reads as TGTGCCTGGAGTGTGGTTACCTCGGGGGAGCAGTACTTC. Variable domain in full (rest from reference TRBV30 and TRBJ2-7): SQTIHQWPATLVQPVGSPLSLECTVEGTSNPNLYWYRQAAGRGLQLLFYSVGIGQISSEVPQNLSASRPQDRQFILSSKKLLLSDSGFYLCAWSVVTSGEQYFGPGTRLTVT.

The chain uses TRBV20-1 and TRBJ2-3, with 9 bases lining up with TRBD2. V lost 5 bases, J lost 4 bases, and 7 bases stayed unmatched. Germline-derived CDR1 and CDR2 are DFQATT and SNEGSKA (reference sequence). This CDR3 contains 14 residues. CDR3 sequence reads: CSAPPPSGADTQYF. The CDR3 DNA sequence: TGCAGTGCTCCCCCCCCTAGCGGGGCAGATACGCAGTATTTT.

This rearrangement joins TRBV29-1 to TRBJ2-3; D may be TRBD2 (6 bases). Trimming cost V 7 bases and J 2 bases, with 19 bases left between them. The germline V gene encodes CDR1 SQVTM and CDR2 ANQGSEA. The CDR3 consists of 15 residues. The CDR3: CSASGDQYSTDTQYF. The CDR3 DNA is TGCAGCGCGTCGGGGGACCAATATTCCACAGATACGCAGTATTTT.

This clonotype came up a few times. The chain combines TRBV5-1 with TRBJ1-1, with D perhaps matching TRBD1 (6 bases). CDR1 is SGHRS, CDR2 YFSETQ, per germline. The CDR3 is 15 amino acids. Trimming shortened V by 0 bases and J by 5 bases, and 14 bases separated the two germline ends. CDR3 DNA sequence: TGCGCCAGCAGCTTGGTGGGGGGCAAAGTGACTGAAGCTTTCTTT. Its protein is CASSLVGGKVTEAFF. The full variable domain, its missing parts supplied by reference TRBV5-1 and TRBJ1-1, is KAGVTQTPRYLIKTRGQQVTLSCSPISGHRSVSWYQQTPGQGLQFLFEYFSETQRNKGNFPGRFSGRQFSNSRSEMNVSTLELGDSALYLCASSLVGGKVTEAFFGQGTRLTVV.